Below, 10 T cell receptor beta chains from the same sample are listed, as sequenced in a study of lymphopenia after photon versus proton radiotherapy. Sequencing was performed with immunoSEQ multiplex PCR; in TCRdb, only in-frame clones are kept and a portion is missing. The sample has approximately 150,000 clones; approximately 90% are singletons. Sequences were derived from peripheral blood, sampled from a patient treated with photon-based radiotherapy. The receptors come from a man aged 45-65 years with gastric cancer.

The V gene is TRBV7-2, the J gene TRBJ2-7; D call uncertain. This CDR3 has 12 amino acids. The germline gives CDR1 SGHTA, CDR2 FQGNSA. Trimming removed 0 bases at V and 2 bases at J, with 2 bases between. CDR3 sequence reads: CASSLAPYEQYF. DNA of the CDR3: TGTGCCAGCAGCTTAGCTCCCTACGAGCAGTACTTC.

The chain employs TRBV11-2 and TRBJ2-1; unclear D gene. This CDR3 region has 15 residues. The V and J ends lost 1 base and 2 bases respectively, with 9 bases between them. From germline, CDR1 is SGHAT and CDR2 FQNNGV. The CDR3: CASSLGLLAYNEQFF. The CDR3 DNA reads TGTGCCAGCAGCTTAGGCCTCCTTGCCTACAATGAGCAGTTCTTC.

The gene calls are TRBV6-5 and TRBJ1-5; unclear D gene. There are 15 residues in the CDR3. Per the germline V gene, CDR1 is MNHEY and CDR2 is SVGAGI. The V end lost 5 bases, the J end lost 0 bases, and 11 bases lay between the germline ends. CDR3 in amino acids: CASSTSYNSNQPQHF. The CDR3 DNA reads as TGTGCCAGCAGTACAAGCTATAATAGCAATCAGCCCCAGCATTTT.

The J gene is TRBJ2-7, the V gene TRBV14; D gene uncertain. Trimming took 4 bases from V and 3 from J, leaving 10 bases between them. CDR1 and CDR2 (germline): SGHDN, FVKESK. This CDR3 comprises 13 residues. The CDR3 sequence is CASSPAWSYEQYF. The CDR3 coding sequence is TGTGCCAGCAGCCCGGCGTGGAGCTACGAGCAGTACTTC.

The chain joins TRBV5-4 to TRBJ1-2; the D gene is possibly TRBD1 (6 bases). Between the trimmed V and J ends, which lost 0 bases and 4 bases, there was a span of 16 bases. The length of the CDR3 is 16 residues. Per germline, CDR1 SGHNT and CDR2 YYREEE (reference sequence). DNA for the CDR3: TGTGCCAGCAGCTTGGCCGCGGGGGGCCGGGGCTATGGCTACACCTTC. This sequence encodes CASSLAAGGRGYGYTF.

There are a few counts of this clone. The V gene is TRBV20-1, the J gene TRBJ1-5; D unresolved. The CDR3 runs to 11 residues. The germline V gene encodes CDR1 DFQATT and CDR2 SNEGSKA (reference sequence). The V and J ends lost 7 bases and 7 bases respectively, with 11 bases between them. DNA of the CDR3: TGCAGTGAGTGCAGGCGACAGCCCCAGCATTTT. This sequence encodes CSECRRQPQHF.

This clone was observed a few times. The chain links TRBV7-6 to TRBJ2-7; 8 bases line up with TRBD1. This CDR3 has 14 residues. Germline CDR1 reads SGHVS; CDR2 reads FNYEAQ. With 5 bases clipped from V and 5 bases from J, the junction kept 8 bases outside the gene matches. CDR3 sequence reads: CASSAGTGGDEQYF. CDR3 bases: TGTGCCAGCAGCGCCGGGACAGGCGGCGACGAGCAGTACTTC. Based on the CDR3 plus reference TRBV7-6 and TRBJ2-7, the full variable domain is GAGVSQSPRYKVTKRGQDVALRCDPISGHVSLYWYRQALGQGPEFLTYFNYEAQQDKSGLPNDRFSAERPEGSISTLTIQRTEQRDSAMYRCASSAGTGGDEQYFGPGTRLTVT.

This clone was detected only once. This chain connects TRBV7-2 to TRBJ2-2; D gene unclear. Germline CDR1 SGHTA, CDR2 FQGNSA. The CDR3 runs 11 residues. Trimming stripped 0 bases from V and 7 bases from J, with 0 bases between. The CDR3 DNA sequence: TGTGCCAGCAGCTTAGCCGGGGAGCTGTTTTTT. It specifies CASSLAGELFF.

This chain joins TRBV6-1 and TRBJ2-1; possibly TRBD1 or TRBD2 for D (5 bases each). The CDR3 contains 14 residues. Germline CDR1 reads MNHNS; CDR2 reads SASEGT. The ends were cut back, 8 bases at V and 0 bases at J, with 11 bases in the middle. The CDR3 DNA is TGTGCCAGCGAGTGGGGGAGCTCCTACAATGAGCAGTTCTTC. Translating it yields CASEWGSSYNEQFF.

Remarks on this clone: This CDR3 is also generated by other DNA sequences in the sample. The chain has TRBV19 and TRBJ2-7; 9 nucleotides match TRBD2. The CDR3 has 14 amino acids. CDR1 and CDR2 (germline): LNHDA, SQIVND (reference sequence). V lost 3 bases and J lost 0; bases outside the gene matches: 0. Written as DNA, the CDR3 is TGTGCCAGTAGTATGACTAGCGGCTCCTACGAGCAGTACTTC. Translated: CASSMTSGSYEQYF. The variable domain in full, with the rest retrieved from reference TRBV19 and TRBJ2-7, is DGGITQSPKYLFRKEGQNVTLSCEQNLNHDAMYWYRQDPGQGLRLIYYSQIVNDFQKGDIAEGYSVSREKKESFPLTVTSAQKNPTAFYLCASSMTSGSYEQYFGPGTRLTVT.